The source of this T cell receptor (beta chain) is a study of cytomegalovirus exposure and HLA in healthy donors. PCR used 60 Vbeta primers and 13 Jbeta primers. TCRdb's table, derived via immunoSEQ multiplex PCR, lists solely in-frame clones and lacks some. This sample has 77,000 or so clones; 70% to 85% occur once, and the top ten carry about 7%. This CDR3 spans 14 amino acids. V was shortened by 5 bases and J by 6 bases, with 18 bases between the two germline ends. The germline CDR1 and CDR2 sequences are SGDLS and YYNGEE. Findings of the study overall: Researchers reportedly found TCR beta sequences accurately predicted most subjects' HLA-A and HLA-B alleles.

Turning to this clone: The antigen is not known.

Input material: PBMCs. The sequence came from a woman in her forties in good health and CMV-seronegative. The rearrangement links TRBV9 to TRBJ2-7; a weak D match, TRBD2 (5 bases). The CDR3 nucleotides are TGTGCCAGCAGTCTATCCCATGTGGGGAGCGAGCAGTACTTC. This sequence encodes CASSLSHVGSEQYF.